A selection of T cell receptor beta chains follows, all from one sample in a study of early T cells in non-severe SARS-CoV-2 infection. TCRdb reanalysed the 5' RACE reads using MiXCR and keeps one entry per CDR3 protein. The table has about 110,000 distinct CDR3 sequences, roughly 11% seen once; the top ten hold roughly 7.1%. Input material: whole blood. The receptors were sampled from an adult who was a healthcare worker with PCR-confirmed SARS-CoV-2 infection or an uninfected control (not recorded which). Both conserved end residues are part of each CDR3. D genes are given only for firm matches. Rows give clone size only sometimes, using once, few, many, or a class for an expanded clone.

D gene: TRBD1
J gene: TRBJ2-3
clone size: NA
V gene: TRBV7-9
CDR3 protein: CASSLDRVGDTQYF
CDR3 DNA: TGTGCCAGCAGCCTGGACAGGGTTGGAGATACGCAGTATTTT

D gene: NA
J gene: TRBJ1-5
clone size: many
V gene: TRBV2
CDR3 protein: CASSASEGEPQHF
CDR3 DNA: TGTGCCAGCAGTGCATCGGAGGGCGAGCCCCAGCATTTT

D gene: TRBD1
J gene: TRBJ2-1
clone size: many
V gene: TRBV18
CDR3 protein: CASSPLTGENLNEQFF
CDR3 DNA: TGTGCCAGCTCACCACTGACAGGGGAAAACCTCAATGAGCAGTTCTTC

D gene: TRBD2
J gene: TRBJ2-7
clone size: few
V gene: TRBV7-3
CDR3 protein: CASSLSAGGGYEQYF
CDR3 DNA: TGTGCCAGCAGCCTAAGTGCGGGAGGGGGCTACGAGCAGTACTTC

D gene: NA
J gene: TRBJ2-7
clone size: few
V gene: TRBV5-1
CDR3 protein: CASSFISGPQGGEQYF
CDR3 DNA: TGCGCCAGCAGCTTCATAAGTGGACCCCAGGGGGGCGAGCAGTACTTC

D gene: TRBD2
J gene: TRBJ2-2
clone size: many
V gene: TRBV6-5
CDR3 protein: CASTSLDFGRTAGELFF
CDR3 DNA: TGTGCCAGCACATCCCTCGATTTCGGGAGGACCGCCGGGGAGCTGTTTTTT

D gene: NA
J gene: TRBJ1-2
clone size: NA
V gene: TRBV7-9
CDR3 protein: CASSRGGDSGYGYTF
CDR3 DNA: TGTGCCAGCAGCAGAGGAGGGGATTCGGGCTATGGCTACACCTTC

D gene: NA
J gene: TRBJ2-1
clone size: few
V gene: TRBV5-4
CDR3 protein: CASSPGGAGSYNEQFF
CDR3 DNA: TGTGCCAGCAGTCCTGGGGGCGCAGGGAGTTACAATGAGCAGTTCTTC

D gene: NA
J gene: TRBJ1-3
clone size: many
V gene: TRBV6-6
CDR3 protein: CASSGTGVNSGNTIYF
CDR3 DNA: TGTGCCAGCAGTGGCACCGGGGTAAACTCTGGAAACACCATATATTTT

D gene: NA
J gene: TRBJ2-1
clone size: NA
V gene: TRBV9
CDR3 protein: CASRYSRSYNEQFF
CDR3 DNA: TGTGCCAGCAGGTACTCCAGGTCCTACAATGAGCAGTTCTTC

D gene: TRBD1
J gene: TRBJ2-5
clone size: many
V gene: TRBV20-1
CDR3 protein: CSGGTGGTETQYF
CDR3 DNA: TGCAGTGGCGGGACAGGAGGGACAGAGACCCAGTACTTC

D gene: NA
J gene: TRBJ1-5
clone size: many
V gene: TRBV12-3/TRBV12-4
CDR3 protein: CASSQSKQPQHF
CDR3 DNA: TGTGCCAGCAGCCAGTCTAAACAGCCCCAGCATTTT

D gene: NA
J gene: TRBJ2-1
clone size: few
V gene: TRBV7-2
CDR3 protein: CASSLARIVNEQFF
CDR3 DNA: TGTGCCAGCAGCTTAGCTCGGATCGTAAATGAGCAGTTCTTC

D gene: NA
J gene: TRBJ2-1
clone size: few
V gene: TRBV3-1
CDR3 protein: CASSQVRKQFF
CDR3 DNA: TGTGCCAGCAGCCAAGTACGGAAGCAGTTCTTC

D gene: NA
J gene: TRBJ1-1
clone size: NA
V gene: TRBV19
CDR3 protein: CASKGFPGRNPSRWTEAFF
CDR3 DNA: TGTGCCAGTAAAGGGTTTCCGGGGCGAAACCCCTCTCGATGGACTGAAGCTTTCTTT

D gene: NA
J gene: TRBJ2-5
clone size: NA
V gene: TRBV28
CDR3 protein: CASSWQGLGGETQYF
CDR3 DNA: TGTGCCAGCAGTTGGCAGGGGCTAGGGGGGGAGACCCAGTACTTC

D gene: TRBD2
J gene: TRBJ2-3
clone size: few
V gene: TRBV7-2
CDR3 protein: CASRAISGRGSGDTQYF
CDR3 DNA: TGTGCCAGCAGGGCCATTAGCGGGAGGGGATCAGGAGATACGCAGTATTTT

D gene: TRBD2
J gene: TRBJ2-3
clone size: NA
V gene: TRBV5-1
CDR3 protein: CDSRVSGYTDTQYF
CDR3 DNA: TGCGACAGTCGCGTTAGCGGGTACACAGATACGCAGTATTTT